The 2 T cell receptor beta chains given below trace back to one sample, sequenced in a study of T cell responses to AZD1222 COVID-19 vaccine. TCRdb's copy holds only in-frame clones and misses some; the assay was immunoSEQ multiplex PCR. Here the sample spans under 150,000 clones, about 88% being singletons. This material consisted of peripheral blood, taken 28 days after the second AZD1222 dose. These receptors originate from an adult who received the AZD1222 COVID-19 vaccine.

This clone was observed once. The chain links TRBV6-5 to TRBJ2-5; a weak D match, TRBD1 (5 bases). Germline CDR1 MNHEY, CDR2 SVGAGI. Trimming removed 6 bases from V and 2 bases from J, with 10 bases in between. This CDR3 comprises 13 residues. Written as DNA, the CDR3 is TGTGCCAGCAGCAGGGAACTACAAGAGACCCAGTACTTC. This translates into CASSRELQETQYF.

The chain employs TRBV5-3 and TRBJ1-5; possibly TRBD1 for D (6 bases). TRBV5-3 is reported as an ORF; its role is uncertain. Trimming stripped 1 base from V and 4 bases from J, with 12 bases between. The CDR3 runs to 15 residues. In DNA form, the CDR3 reads TGTGCCAGAAGCTTGCGTTACAGGGCTAATCAGCCCCAGCATTTT. Translating it yields CARSLRYRANQPQHF.